The 5 T cell receptor beta chains in this list originate from one sample, sequenced in a study of human T cells and chemical hapten exposure. TCRdb re-derived calls from the RACE reads in MiXCR, one entry per CDR3 protein. The top ten hold more than 2% of the sample, which has more than 100,000 distinct CDR3 sequences, roughly 10% seen once. Indicated time point: patch test 3, about 24 weeks after DPC sensitization. The treatment: therapeutic diphenylcyclopropenone sensitization with weekly scalp DPC. This sample comprised whole blood, obtained in connection with sensitization to the hapten diphenylcyclopropenone (DPC). These receptors were collected from a woman in her forties or fifties with alopecia areata. Some clones in this sample may be carry-over from other donors' samples.

This rearrangement joins TRBV20-1 to TRBJ2-3; tentatively, D is TRBD2 (6 bases). The CDR3 sequence is 14 residues long. Germline CDR1 is DFQATT and CDR2 is SNEGSKA (reference sequence). Trimming left V 2 bases short and J 5 bases short, with 14 bases between. The CDR3 DNA reads TGCAGTGCTAGACCCGTGATCGGGGGAGATACGCAGTATTTT. It encodes CSARPVIGGDTQYF.

This clonotype has a handful of counts. The V and J genes are TRBV14 and TRBJ1-6, with TRBD1 matching 7 bases. V was pared by 5 bases and J by 6 bases, with 4 bases of the junction left unmatched. Germline V gives CDR1 SGHDN, CDR2 FVKESK. This CDR3 spans 14 amino acids. This CDR3 is CASSAGQFNSPLHF. For the CDR3, the DNA is TGTGCCAGCAGCGCGGGACAGTTTAATTCACCCCTCCACTTT. The complete variable domain, with remaining parts taken from reference TRBV14 and TRBJ1-6, reads EAGVTQFPSHSVIEKGQTVTLRCDPISGHDNLYWYRRVMGKEIKFLLHFVKESKQDESGMPNNRFLAERTGGTYSTLKVQPAELEDSGVYFCASSAGQFNSPLHFGNGTRLTVT.

This clonotype was seen more than once but under ten times. This CDR3 is CASSEGQGVYRPQHF. The CDR3 nucleotides read TGTGCCAGCAGTGAGGGACAGGGGGTCTATCGGCCCCAGCATTTT. The chain recombines TRBV2 with TRBJ1-5, with TRBD1 identical over 11 bases. The V gene end was trimmed by 3 bases and the J gene end by 9 bases; junction bases not matched to a gene: 7. This CDR3 is built from 15 residues. Germline CDR1 and CDR2: SNHLY and FYNNEI.

This clonotype was counted at least ten times. This chain joins TRBV21-1 and TRBJ2-3; the DNA was not compared with TRBD1, the D call given in the table. TRBV21-1 is a pseudogene segment. CDR3 length: 16 amino acids. The CDR3 DNA reads as TGTGCCAGCAGCCAACGGACAGGGAATGGCACAGATACGCAGTATTTT. This gives the protein CASSQRTGNGTDTQYF.

The V call is TRBV4-3, the J call TRBJ2-3, with TRBD2 identical over 8 bases. The CDR3 spans 14 residues. V lost 8 bases and J lost 4; bases outside the gene matches: 8. CDR1 is LGHNA, CDR2 YSLEER, per germline. The DNA for the CDR3 is TGCGCCAGCTCGGGGGGGAGTTTCTCAGATACGCAGTATTTT. Translation: CASSGGSFSDTQYF.